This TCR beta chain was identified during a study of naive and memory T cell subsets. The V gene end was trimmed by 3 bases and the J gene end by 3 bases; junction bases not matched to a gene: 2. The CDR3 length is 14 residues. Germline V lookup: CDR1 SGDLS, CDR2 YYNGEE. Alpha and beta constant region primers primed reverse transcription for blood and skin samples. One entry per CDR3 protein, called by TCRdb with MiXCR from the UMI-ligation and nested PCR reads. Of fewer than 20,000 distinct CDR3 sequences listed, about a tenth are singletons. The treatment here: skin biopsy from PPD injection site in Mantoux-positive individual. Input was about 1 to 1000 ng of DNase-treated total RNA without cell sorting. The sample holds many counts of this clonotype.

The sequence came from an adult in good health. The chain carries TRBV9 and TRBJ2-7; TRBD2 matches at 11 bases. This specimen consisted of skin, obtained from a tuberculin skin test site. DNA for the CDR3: TGTGCCAGCAGCGACGGGACTAGCGGCTACGAGCAGTACTTC. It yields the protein CASSDGTSGYEQYF.